The 20 T cell receptor beta chains below all came from one sample that was sequenced in a study of blood T cells in healthy people across ages. Alongside a J-beta primer mix, a sample-barcoded 5' primer served in a second PCR lasting about 7 to 11 cycles. TCRdb analysed the 5' RACE reads with MiXCR anew, one entry per CDR3 protein. Of about 680,000 distinct CDR3 sequences listed, 45% to 50% are singletons. The sequenced sample consisted of blood. The receptors shown here come from a woman aged 55-69 years in good health.

The J gene is TRBJ1-5, the V gene TRBV18, with TRBD1 identical over 11 bases. CDR1 is KGHSH and CDR2 is LQKENI in the germline V gene. The CDR3 runs 14 residues. Trimming took 6 bases from V and 4 from J; bases not matched to a gene: 2. The CDR3 reads CASSGQGENQPQHF. Written as DNA, the CDR3 is TGTGCCAGCTCGGGACAGGGGGAAAATCAGCCCCAGCATTTT.

This clonotype was seen a few times. V usage is TRBV7-2 and J usage is TRBJ2-7, with D possibly TRBD2 on 6 matching bases. Trimming removed 3 bases from V and 3 bases from J, with 15 bases in between. The CDR3 runs to 15 residues. Germline V CDR1 and CDR2: SGHTA, FQGNSA. CDR3 sequence (DNA): TGTGCCAGCAGCTTCTTTGCGGGAAGACTCTACGAGCAGTACTTC. Protein sequence: CASSFFAGRLYEQYF.

The V gene is TRBV6-5, the J gene TRBJ1-5; a possible D gene is TRBD1 (5 bases). CDR3 length equals 15 residues. CDR1 is MNHEY and CDR2 is SVGAGI in the germline V gene. V was shortened by 0 bases and J by 3 bases, with 9 bases between the two germline ends. The CDR3 spells CASSYSAGFNQPQHF. The CDR3 DNA sequence: TGTGCCAGCAGTTACTCGGCAGGGTTCAATCAGCCCCAGCATTTT.

The chain is built from TRBV6-5 and TRBJ2-6; TRBD1 aligns across 11 bases. This CDR3 has 15 amino acids. Germline V lookup: CDR1 MNHEY, CDR2 SVGAGI. The V and J ends lost 6 bases and 4 bases, in that order; junction bases with no gene match: 2. The CDR3 DNA follows: TGTGCCAGCAGGGACAGGGGGCTCGGGGCCAACGTCCTGACTTTC. This encodes CASRDRGLGANVLTF.

This clonotype was recorded a few times. V is TRBV25-1 and J is TRBJ2-5, with D possibly being TRBD1 (5 bases). The V end lost 3 bases, the J end lost 5 bases, and 13 bases lay between the germline ends. This CDR3 has 14 residues. CDR1 is MGHDK and CDR2 is SYGVNS in the germline V gene. In DNA form, the CDR3 reads TGTGCCAGCAGTGACAGGGCCACTGGGGAGACCCAGTACTTC. Translated: CASSDRATGETQYF. Full variable domain (rest looked up from reference TRBV25-1 and TRBJ2-5): EADIYQTPRYLVIGTGKKITLECSQTMGHDKMYWYQQDPGMELHLIHYSYGVNSTEKGDLSSESTVSRIRTEHFPLTLESARPSHTSQYLCASSDRATGETQYFGPGTRLLVL.

This clonotype was counted at least ten times. This chain uses TRBV7-3 with TRBJ2-7, with D maybe TRBD1 (5 bases). The CDR3 is made up of 13 amino acids. From germline, CDR1 is SGHTA and CDR2 FQGTGA. V was pared by 3 bases and J by 1 base, with 7 bases between. The CDR3 DNA is TGTGCCAGCAGCTTGACAGCTTCCTACGAGCAGTACTTC. Translated, it gives CASSLTASYEQYF.

This chain connects TRBV12-3 or TRBV12-4 to TRBJ2-7; D is perhaps TRBD1 or TRBD2 (5 bases each). V was clipped by 6 bases and J by 2 bases, with 11 bases between them. The CDR3 spans 13 residues. The CDR3 protein is CASRRGVTYEQYF. In DNA, the CDR3 is TGTGCCAGCAGGAGAGGGGTAACCTACGAGCAGTACTTC.

The gene calls are TRBV5-6 and TRBJ2-4; no firm D call. Trimming took off 4 bases at V and 0 bases at J, with 11 bases between the two ends. Germline CDR1 reads SGHDT; CDR2 reads YYEEEE. The CDR3 is 15 amino acids. CDR3 residues: CASSPWLLAKNIQYF. In DNA, the CDR3 is TGTGCCAGCAGCCCATGGCTCCTAGCCAAAAACATTCAGTACTTC.

Ten or more counts support this clonotype. The rearrangement uses TRBV5-1 and TRBJ2-1; 7 nucleotides line up with TRBD1. The V and J ends lost 9 bases and 8 bases, in that order; junction bases with no gene match: 14. The CDR3 length is 14 residues. The germline V gene has CDR1 SGHRS and CDR2 YFSETQ. The CDR3 sequence is CATTRDSGDYEQFF. Written as DNA, the CDR3 is TGCGCCACCACCAGGGACAGCGGTGACTATGAGCAGTTCTTC.

V gene TRBV27 combines with J gene TRBJ2-2; D might be TRBD1 or TRBD2, each matching 5 bases. Germline CDR1 MNHEY, CDR2 SMNVEV (reference sequence). V lost 3 bases to trimming and J lost 8 bases, with 19 bases between them. This CDR3 region has 16 residues. Written as DNA, the CDR3 is TGTGCCAGCAGTTTTCCTATGGGACCCCAGGTGGGGGAGCTGTTTTTT. This encodes CASSFPMGPQVGELFF.

The chain recombines TRBV18 with TRBJ2-4; D possibly corresponds to TRBD1 (5 bases). The J call is doubtful: the DNA matches TRBJ2-7 better. The CDR3 runs to 14 residues. Germline CDR1 is KGHSH and CDR2 is LQKENI. CDR3 DNA sequence: TGTGCCAGCTCACCGACAGTTCTCTCCTACGAGCAGTACTTC. The encoded protein is CASSPTVLSYEQYF.

The chain carries TRBV7-2 and TRBJ2-5, with 7 bases that match TRBD1. The J call is doubtful: the DNA matches TRBJ2-1 better. Per the germline V gene, CDR1 is SGHTA and CDR2 is FQGNSA. The CDR3 length is 13 residues. The CDR3 nucleotides are TGTGCCAGCAGGGGACAGTACCAAGAGACCCAGTTCTTC. Protein sequence: CASRGQYQETQFF.

The chain joins TRBV24-1 to TRBJ2-3; D is undetermined. Germline V gene sequence: CDR1 KGHDR, CDR2 SFDVKD. The germline V and J ends were trimmed by 2 bases and 2 bases, with 13 bases remaining between them. There are 16 residues in the CDR3. The CDR3 DNA follows: TGTGCCACCAGTGATTGGATGATAGGGTCCACAGATACGCAGTATTTT. It yields the protein CATSDWMIGSTDTQYF.

The CDR3 loop reads CASSQKGGRGTSGANVLTF. CDR3 bases: TGCGCCAGCAGCCAAAAAGGAGGCCGGGGTACATCGGGGGCCAACGTCCTGACTTTC. V usage is TRBV4-1 and J usage is TRBJ2-6; perhaps TRBD2 as D (5 bases). V was pared by 2 bases and J by 4 bases, with 21 bases between. This CDR3 is built from 19 residues. The germline gives CDR1 MGHRA, CDR2 YSYEKL.

The rearrangement links TRBV7-2 to TRBJ2-3; 7 nucleotides align to TRBD2. This CDR3 has 13 residues. CDR1 and CDR2 from the germline V gene are SGHTA and FQGNSA. With V trimmed by 2 bases and J by 8 bases, 4 bases remained unmatched. The DNA for the CDR3 is TGTACCAGCAGCTTAACTAGCGTGGCTACGCAGTATTTT. It specifies CTSSLTSVATQYF.

The V gene is TRBV7-8, the J gene TRBJ1-1; D is uncertain. Looked up from germline, CDR1 is SGHVS and CDR2 is FQNEAQ. V lost 1 base and J 1 base, leaving 10 bases between the germline ends. This CDR3 has 15 amino acids. The CDR3 spells CASSLEGPANTEAFF. The CDR3 bases are TGTGCCAGCAGCTTAGAGGGCCCAGCGAACACTGAAGCTTTCTTT. Together with reference TRBV7-8 and TRBJ1-1, the CDR3 gives the full variable domain: GAGVSQSPRYKVAKRGQDVALRCDPISGHVSLFWYQQALGQGPEFLTYFQNEAQLDKSGLPSDRFFAERPEGSVSTLKIQRTQQEDSAVYLCASSLEGPANTEAFFGQGTRLTVV.

The chain has TRBV7-2 and TRBJ2-6; no firm D call. Germline assignment: CDR1 SGHTA and CDR2 FQGNSA. The CDR3 covers 15 residues. The V end was cut by 5 bases, the J end by 0 bases, with 8 bases between. CDR3 loop: CTSSAGGSGANVLTF. DNA of the CDR3: TGTACCAGCAGCGCCGGCGGCTCTGGGGCCAACGTCCTGACTTTC.

The chain has TRBV7-9 and TRBJ2-1, with D tentatively TRBD1 (5 bases). The CDR3 has 16 residues. Looked up from germline, CDR1 is SEHNR and CDR2 is FQNEAQ (reference sequence). Trimming cost V 3 bases and J 4 bases, with 16 bases left between them. The CDR3, as DNA: TGTGCCAGCAGCTTTTCGGGCAGGGCCTCTTACAATGAGCAGTTCTTC. This codes for CASSFSGRASYNEQFF.

In regard to this clonotype: This could be a read error, since a much larger clone is one nucleotide away. V and J are TRBV29-1 and TRBJ2-3, with D maybe TRBD1 (5 bases). The CDR3 has 14 residues. The germline V gene has CDR1 SQVTM and CDR2 ANQGSEA. The germline V and J ends were trimmed by 8 bases and 3 bases, with 18 bases remaining between them. CDR3 DNA sequence: TGCAGCTCCCCAGACAGCAATGATACAGATACGCAGTATTTT. Translation gives CSSPDSNDTDTQYF.

This clonotype was counted ten times or more. This chain connects TRBV29-1 to TRBJ1-4; 11 nucleotides agree with TRBD1. The junction had 9 bases not matched to a gene; V was cut back by 6 bases and J by 0 bases. The CDR3 has 17 residues. Germline CDR1 and CDR2: SQVTM and ANQGSEA. This chain's CDR3 is CSVDSPGQGATNEKLFF. CDR3 DNA: TGCAGCGTGGACTCACCGGGACAGGGGGCAACTAATGAAAAACTGTTTTTT.